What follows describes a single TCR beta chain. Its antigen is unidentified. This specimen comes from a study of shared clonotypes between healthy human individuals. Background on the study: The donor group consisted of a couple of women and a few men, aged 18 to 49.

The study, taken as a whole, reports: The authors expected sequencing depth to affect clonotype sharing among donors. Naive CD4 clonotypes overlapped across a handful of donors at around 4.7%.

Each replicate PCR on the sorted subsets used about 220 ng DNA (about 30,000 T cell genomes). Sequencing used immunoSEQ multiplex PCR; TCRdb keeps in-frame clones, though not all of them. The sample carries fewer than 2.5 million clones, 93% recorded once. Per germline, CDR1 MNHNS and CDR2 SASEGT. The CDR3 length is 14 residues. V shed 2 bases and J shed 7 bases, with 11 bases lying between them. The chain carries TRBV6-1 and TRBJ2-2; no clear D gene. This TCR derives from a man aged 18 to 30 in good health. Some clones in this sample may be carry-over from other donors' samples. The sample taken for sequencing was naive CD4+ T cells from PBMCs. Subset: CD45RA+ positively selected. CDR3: CASSEIDTLGELFF. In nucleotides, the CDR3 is TGTGCCAGCAGTGAAATCGACACCCTCGGGGAGCTGTTTTTT.